Listed below are T cell receptor beta chains from one sample, sequenced in a study of cytomegalovirus exposure and HLA in healthy donors. Measured with immunoSEQ multiplex PCR; TCRdb has only the in-frame clones, and not every one. Among 120,000 to 150,000 clones listed, approximately 80% were seen once. Sequencing was carried out using PBMCs. These receptors were collected from a woman aged 35 to 49 in good health and CMV-seropositive. Both conserved end residues are part of each CDR3. A D gene is named only where the DNA matches it firmly. Size values are once, few and many counts, or a class for expanded clones, and some rows have none.

v_call	j_call	clone_size	d_call	cdr3_length	cdr3_aa	cdr3_nt
TRBV28	TRBJ2-7	.	TRBD2	16	CASSVGGLAGGYEQYF	TGTGCCAGCAGTGTTGGGGGACTAGCGGGGGGCTACGAGCAGTACTTC
TRBV18	TRBJ1-1	.	TRBD1	15	CASSLRQGDYAEAFF	TGTGCCAGCTCACTACGACAGGGGGACTACGCTGAAGCTTTCTTT
TRBV23-1	TRBJ1-1	few	.	11	CAVRMNTEAFF	TGCGCAGTGCGGATGAACACTGAAGCTTTCTTT
TRBV4-1	TRBJ1-5	few	.	15	CASSQETYSNQPQHF	TGCGCCAGCAGCCAAGAGACTTATAGCAATCAGCCCCAGCATTTT
TRBV2	TRBJ2-7	.	TRBD2	13	CASSGTTRGEQYF	TGTGCCAGCTCCGGGACTACCCGCGGCGAGCAGTACTTC
TRBV5-6	TRBJ2-7	.	TRBD1	15	CASSGGQGFSYEQYF	TGTGCCAGCAGCGGGGGACAGGGGTTCTCCTACGAGCAGTACTTC
TRBV9	TRBJ2-7	.	.	13	CASSAGNSYEQYF	TGTGCCAGCAGCGCCGGGAACTCCTACGAGCAGTACTTC
TRBV30	TRBJ2-3	.	TRBD2	14	CAWSVLREGYTQYF	TGTGCCTGGAGTGTACTGCGGGAGGGGTATACGCAGTATTTT
TRBV6-5	TRBJ2-1	.	TRBD2	15	CASSTIAGTHNEQFF	TGTGCCAGCAGTACCATAGCGGGGACTCACAATGAGCAGTTCTTC
TRBV14	TRBJ1-1	.	TRBD1	15	CASSRNTGVHTEAFF	TGTGCCAGCAGCCGAAACACAGGGGTGCACACTGAAGCTTTCTTT
TRBV5-1	TRBJ2-7	.	TRBD1	17	CASSSQSIGTATYEQYF	TGCGCCAGCAGCTCACAATCCATAGGGACAGCTACCTACGAGCAGTACTTC
TRBV4-2	TRBJ2-2	once	TRBD2	15	CASSQGGGDTGELFF	TGTGCCAGCAGCCAGGGGGGGGGAGACACCGGGGAGCTGTTTTTT
TRBV10-3	TRBJ2-1	.	TRBD2	15	CAISETSGLNNEQFF	TGTGCCATCAGTGAGACTAGCGGGTTAAACAATGAGCAGTTCTTC
TRBV7-2	TRBJ1-2	.	TRBD1	15	CASSLGGTVNYGYTF	TGTGCCAGCAGCTTAGGCGGGACAGTAAACTATGGTTACACCTTC
TRBV9	TRBJ2-7	.	.	17	CASSVGDMRTSSYEQYF	TGTGCCAGCAGCGTGGGGGACATGCGGACTAGCTCCTACGAGCAGTACTTC
TRBV2	TRBJ2-3	.	TRBD2	14	CASTPGGPGDTQYF	TGTGCCAGCACTCCGGGAGGGCCTGGAGATACGCAGTATTTT
TRBV5-8	TRBJ2-3	.	TRBD2	17	CASSSLGLAGLTDTQYF	TGTGCCAGCAGCTCCTTAGGACTAGCGGGGCTCACAGATACGCAGTATTTT
TRBV9	TRBJ2-3	.	.	15	CASSVASHGTDTQYF	TGTGCCAGCAGCGTAGCCTCACATGGTACAGATACGCAGTATTTT
TRBV5-1	TRBJ2-7	.	TRBD1	14	CASSQGQGLGEQYF	TGCGCCAGCAGCCAAGGACAGGGTCTGGGGGAGCAGTACTTC
TRBV10-3	TRBJ2-5	.	.	12	CAISGPQETQYF	TGTGCCATCAGTGGGCCCCAAGAGACCCAGTACTTC
TRBV11-2	TRBJ2-7	.	TRBD2	19	CASTPRTSGRLWGAYEQYF	TGTGCCAGCACGCCCAGGACTAGCGGGCGCCTTTGGGGAGCCTACGAGCAGTACTTC
TRBV11-2	TRBJ2-5	.	TRBD1	16	CASSLALTGGQETQYF	TGTGCCAGCAGCTTAGCCCTAACAGGGGGCCAAGAGACCCAGTACTTC